These 28 T cell receptor beta chains originate from one sample sequenced in a study of cytomegalovirus exposure and HLA in healthy donors. Profiled with immunoSEQ multiplex PCR; TCRdb holds only in-frame clones, not every one. Of under 80,000 clones listed, roughly 95% were seen once; the top ten hold about 3.6%. The sequenced material came from PBMCs. The receptors derive from a woman aged 18-29 years in good health and CMV-seropositive.

The chain couples TRBV11-2 to TRBJ2-3; 12 bases agree with TRBD2. From germline, CDR1 is SGHAT and CDR2 FQNNGV. Unmatched junction bases numbered 2, after V lost 3 bases and J lost 4 bases. The CDR3 is made up of 15 amino acids. Here the CDR3 reads CASSFRTSGADTQYF. The CDR3 bases are TGTGCCAGCAGCTTCCGGACTAGCGGGGCAGATACGCAGTATTTT.

The rearrangement links TRBV6-6 to TRBJ1-2, with a possible D match to TRBD1 (5 bases). The germline V gene encodes CDR1 MNHNY and CDR2 SVGAGI (reference sequence). The CDR3 contains 13 residues. Trimming took 6 bases from V and 8 from J, leaving 16 bases between them. The chain's CDR3 is CASREPGVRGYTF. The CDR3 DNA reads TGTGCCAGCAGGGAACCGGGGGTGAGGGGCTACACCTTC.

The J gene is TRBJ2-3, the V gene TRBV4-3; D unclear. Per germline, CDR1 LGHNA and CDR2 YSLEER. The V end lost 1 base, the J end lost 4 bases, and 6 bases lay between the germline ends. The CDR3 length is 13 residues. The CDR3: CASSQAVADTQYF. The CDR3 bases are TGCGCCAGCAGCCAAGCAGTCGCAGATACGCAGTATTTT.

The chain recombines TRBV28 with TRBJ2-1; 8 bases are a match to TRBD1. V lost 3 bases, J lost 7 bases, and 5 bases stayed unmatched. The germline V gene encodes CDR1 MDHEN and CDR2 SYDVKM. The CDR3 has 14 amino acids. The CDR3 DNA is TGTGCCAGCAGTTTGCGACAGGGGTCGAATGAGCAGTTCTTC. Amino acid sequence: CASSLRQGSNEQFF.

The chain joins TRBV28 to TRBJ2-5; TRBD2 matches at 8 bases. This CDR3 region has 14 residues. CDR1 is MDHEN and CDR2 is SYDVKM in the germline V gene. The trim removed 3 bases at V and 7 bases at J, leaving 7 bases unmatched. The CDR3 is CASSFGGAVGTQYF. CDR3 DNA: TGTGCCAGCAGTTTCGGGGGGGCAGTTGGGACCCAGTACTTC.

The J gene is TRBJ2-1, the V gene TRBV9; D is ambiguous. The V gene lost 3 bases and the J gene lost 0 bases, with 10 bases spanning the gap. Looked up from germline, CDR1 is SGDLS and CDR2 is YYNGEE. CDR3 length equals 15 residues. CDR3 in amino acids: CASSADASSYNEQFF. The DNA of the CDR3 is TGTGCCAGCAGCGCCGACGCTAGCTCCTACAATGAGCAGTTCTTC.

The genes are TRBV14 and TRBJ2-1, with D maybe TRBD2 (6 bases). V was trimmed by 4 bases and J by 8 bases, leaving 18 bases between them. The CDR3 loop spans 15 amino acids. The germline gives CDR1 SGHDN, CDR2 FVKESK. Written as DNA, the CDR3 is TGTGCCAGCAGCCCAAAGGGAAGCGGGTTCTATGAGCAGTTCTTC. Translating it yields CASSPKGSGFYEQFF.

The rearrangement uses TRBV7-9 and TRBJ2-3, with 8 nucleotides matching TRBD2. The CDR3 is 15 amino acids. Losses at the gene ends were 4 bases for V and 3 bases for J; bases not matched to a gene: 6. CDR1 SEHNR and CDR2 FQNEAQ come from the germline V gene (reference sequence). In nucleotides, the CDR3 is TGTGCCAGCAGCTCTGGACTAGCTGGAACAGATACGCAGTATTTT. This encodes CASSSGLAGTDTQYF.

V usage is TRBV11-2 and J usage is TRBJ2-3, with TRBD1 identical over 8 bases. The CDR3 length is 13 residues. Looked up from germline, CDR1 is SGHAT and CDR2 is FQNNGV. V lost 1 base to trimming and J lost 6 bases; unmatched junction nucleotides: 0. The CDR3 spells CASSLGQGDTQYF. For the CDR3, the DNA is TGTGCCAGCAGCTTAGGACAGGGGGATACGCAGTATTTT.

This clone was counted many times. This sequence joins TRBV5-6 and TRBJ2-1, with 9 bases matching TRBD2. This CDR3 is built from 14 residues. From germline, CDR1 is SGHDT and CDR2 YYEEEE. J gave up 9 bases and V 6 bases, and 10 bases lay outside the gene matches. CDR3 nucleotide sequence: TGTGCCAGCAACACCGGGACTAGCAGGGGTGAGCAGTTCTTC. Translation: CASNTGTSRGEQFF.

The J gene is TRBJ2-5, the V gene TRBV19, with 12 nucleotides matching TRBD2. CDR3 size: 14 residues. Germline assignment: CDR1 LNHDA and CDR2 SQIVND (reference sequence). The ends lost 4 bases at V and 5 bases at J; junction bases unmatched: 2. The DNA for the CDR3 is TGTGCCAGTAGTACCCTAGCGGGAGGGGAGACCCAGTACTTC. Translated: CASSTLAGGETQYF.

DNA for the CDR3: TGTGCTAGTGCGGGACTAGAAGAGACCCAGTACTTC. Protein: CASAGLEETQYF. The chain joins TRBV12-5 to TRBJ2-5, with 8 bases fitting TRBD2. Germline CDR1 is LGHNT and CDR2 is FRNRAP. The CDR3 contains 12 residues. Trimming at V came to 7 bases and at J to 3 bases, leaving 1 base not matched to a gene.

The V and J genes are TRBV6-6 and TRBJ1-1, with 12 bases fitting TRBD1. Germline CDR1 and CDR2: MNHNY and SVGAGI (reference sequence). The CDR3 runs to 15 residues. The ends lost 3 bases at V and 5 bases at J; junction bases unmatched: 4. CDR3 region: CASSYGDRGRTEAFF. CDR3 in DNA: TGTGCCAGCAGTTATGGGGACAGGGGGCGGACTGAAGCTTTCTTT.

This chain uses TRBV14 with TRBJ1-4; 7 bases line up with TRBD1. The CDR3 totals 15 residues. Germline assignment: CDR1 SGHDN and CDR2 FVKESK. V lost 2 bases to trimming and J lost 4 bases; unmatched junction nucleotides: 4. CDR3 coding DNA: TGTGCCAGCAGCCAACCGGGACAGATTAATGAAAAACTGTTTTTT. Encoded protein: CASSQPGQINEKLFF.

Here the CDR3 reads CATSRDQGGSYNEQFF. In nucleotides, the CDR3 is TGTGCCACCAGCAGAGATCAAGGGGGTTCTTACAATGAGCAGTTCTTC. The rearrangement links TRBV15 to TRBJ2-1; D is perhaps TRBD1 (6 bases). Germline lookup yields CDR1 LNHNV and CDR2 YYDKDF (reference sequence). The CDR3 spans 16 residues. The V gene lost 0 bases and the J gene lost 4 bases, with 13 bases spanning the gap.

This chain uses TRBV28 with TRBJ2-1; 9 bases fit TRBD2. V shed 2 bases and J 6 bases; nucleotides not matched to a gene: 2. The length of the CDR3 is 14 residues. Germline-derived CDR1 and CDR2 are MDHEN and SYDVKM. CDR3 in amino acids: CASSLLAGTNEQFF. DNA of the CDR3: TGTGCCAGCAGTTTACTAGCGGGGACCAATGAGCAGTTCTTC. The full variable domain, with the rest looked up from reference TRBV28 and TRBJ2-1, is DVKVTQSSRYLVKRTGEKVFLECVQDMDHENMFWYRQDPGLGLRLIYFSYDVKMKEKGDIPEGYSVSREKKERFSLILESASTNQTSMYLCASSLLAGTNEQFFGPGTRLTVL.

The CDR3 reads CASSSGGGFSDYGYTF. The CDR3 DNA is TGTGCCAGCAGTTCAGGGGGCGGATTCTCTGACTATGGCTACACCTTC. The V and J genes are TRBV28 and TRBJ1-2; 8 bases are a match to TRBD1. V lost 4 bases to trimming and J lost 3 bases; unmatched junction nucleotides: 10. Germline V gene sequence: CDR1 MDHEN, CDR2 SYDVKM. The CDR3 totals 16 residues.

J is TRBJ2-5 and V is TRBV5-1; D is possibly TRBD2 (5 bases). The CDR3 totals 16 residues. CDR1 and CDR2 from the germline V gene are SGHRS and YFSETQ. Trimming stripped 0 bases from V and 7 bases from J, with 19 bases between. The CDR3 spells CASSLALGVAAGTQYF. The CDR3 nucleotides read TGCGCCAGCAGCTTGGCCCTCGGCGTTGCTGCGGGGACCCAGTACTTC.

The chain uses TRBV2 and TRBJ2-1; 9 bases fit TRBD2. The V gene's germline CDR1 is SNHLY and CDR2 FYNNEI. This CDR3 contains 18 residues. V lost 5 bases, J lost 4 bases, and 15 bases stayed unmatched. The CDR3 nucleotides read TGTGCCAGCAGTAAAGAGACGAGACTAAGCGGGGGGTACAATGAGCAGTTCTTC. This sequence encodes CASSKETRLSGGYNEQFF.

The chain links TRBV6-5 to TRBJ1-3; D is unclear. The CDR3 has 14 residues. In germline, CDR1 is MNHEY, CDR2 SVGAGI. V was cut by 4 bases and J by 0 bases, with 7 bases left in between. The CDR3 DNA reads as TGTGCCAGCAGTTTACAGAGCTCTGGAAACACCATATATTTT. Its protein is CASSLQSSGNTIYF.

In nucleotides, the CDR3 is TGTGCCAGCAGCCAAGTGCAGCAGCGGCCAGGAGATACGCAGTATTTT. This gives the protein CASSQVQQRPGDTQYF. The chain couples TRBV4-2 to TRBJ2-3, with D tentatively TRBD2 (5 bases). CDR3 size: 16 residues. Germline-derived CDR1 and CDR2 are LGHNA and YNFKEQ. Trimming shortened V by 1 base and J by 5 bases, and 16 bases separated the two germline ends.

This chain uses TRBV19 with TRBJ2-2; 8 bases align to TRBD2. Germline lookup yields CDR1 LNHDA and CDR2 SQIVND (reference sequence). Trimming took 7 bases from V and 4 from J; bases not matched to a gene: 5. The CDR3 covers 14 residues. DNA for the CDR3: TGTGCCAGTAAGCCCCGGGGGGGCACCGGGGAGCTGTTTTTT. This translates into CASKPRGGTGELFF.

J is TRBJ1-3 and V is TRBV7-2, with unresolved D. The CDR3 extends over 13 amino acids. V was shortened by 1 base and J by 4 bases, with 5 bases between the two germline ends. The V gene's germline CDR1 is SGHTA and CDR2 FQGNSA. CDR3: CASSLGEGNTIYF. CDR3 bases: TGTGCCAGCAGCTTAGGGGAGGGAAACACCATATATTTT.

The genes are TRBV5-4 and TRBJ2-3, with 8 bases aligning to TRBD2. The CDR3 extends over 14 amino acids. V shed 4 bases, J shed 5 bases, and the junction held 6 bases outside the gene matches. Germline V CDR1 and CDR2: SGHNT, YYREEE (reference sequence). CDR3 region: CASSPGGQLDTQYF. CDR3 DNA sequence: TGTGCCAGCAGCCCGGGGGGGCAGCTAGATACGCAGTATTTT.

This chain uses TRBV11-1 with TRBJ2-3; 14 bases align to TRBD2. Germline loops: CDR1 SGHAT, CDR2 FQDESV (reference sequence). The CDR3 covers 17 residues. V lost 4 bases, J lost 4 bases, and 7 bases stayed unmatched. CDR3 DNA sequence: TGTGCCAGCAGCTCCTACTGGACTAGCGGGAGGTCAGATACGCAGTATTTT. Its protein is CASSSYWTSGRSDTQYF.

The V and J genes are TRBV30 and TRBJ2-5; 10 bases match TRBD2. The CDR3 is 14 residues long. From germline, CDR1 is GTSNPN and CDR2 SVGIG (reference sequence). After removal of 3 bases from V and 5 bases from J, the junction contained 6 bases not matched to a gene. The CDR3 region is CAWRASGGLETQYF. Here the CDR3 DNA reads TGTGCCTGGAGAGCTAGCGGGGGACTGGAGACCCAGTACTTC.

CDR3 nucleotides: TGTGCCAGCAGTCCCTATAACGAGGGTAACTACGAGCAGTACTTC. Translation gives CASSPYNEGNYEQYF. This sequence joins TRBV27 and TRBJ2-7; D is perhaps TRBD2 (5 bases). Looked up from germline, CDR1 is MNHEY and CDR2 is SMNVEV (reference sequence). This CDR3 contains 15 residues. The germline V and J ends were trimmed by 5 bases and 3 bases, with 17 bases remaining between them.

V and J are TRBV19 and TRBJ1-5; maybe TRBD1 (6 bases). This CDR3 is built from 14 residues. V lost 5 bases and J 7 bases, leaving 15 bases between the germline ends. Per the germline V gene, CDR1 is LNHDA and CDR2 is SQIVND (reference sequence). The CDR3 loop reads CASSVIQGSQPQHF. CDR3 DNA sequence: TGTGCCAGTAGTGTAATACAGGGTAGCCAGCCCCAGCATTTT.